The 18 T cell receptor beta chains below come from one sample, sequenced in a study of blood T cells in healthy people across ages. The authors ran a second PCR of about 6 to 11 cycles using a sample-barcoded 5' primer and a J-beta primer mix. TCRdb independently ran MiXCR on the 5' RACE reads; one entry per CDR3 protein. The table includes more than 650,000 distinct CDR3 sequences, 22% detected once. Sequenced input: blood. The origin of the receptors is a man in his 70s in good health.

At least ten counts were recorded for this clonotype. The chain combines TRBV3-1 with TRBJ2-1, with D possibly matching TRBD2 (6 bases). V lost 1 base and J lost 15, with 13 bases in between. From germline, CDR1 is LGHDT and CDR2 YNNKEL (reference sequence). The length of the CDR3 is 12 residues. The DNA for the CDR3 is TGTGCCAGCAGCCAAGGGGCTAGCGCTCTGTTCTTC. It yields the protein CASSQGASALFF.

This clonotype was seen only a few times. The genes are TRBV12-3 or TRBV12-4 and TRBJ2-4; perhaps TRBD2 as D (5 bases). CDR3 length: 13 residues. The V end was cut by 3 bases, the J end by 6 bases, with 9 bases between. The CDR3 loop is CASSLGASNIQYF. DNA of the CDR3: TGTGCCAGCAGTTTGGGAGCTTCAAACATTCAGTACTTC.

In this sample, this clonotype turned up many times. The chain recombines TRBV5-1 with TRBJ2-1; possible D gene TRBD1, 6 bases. The CDR3 runs to 13 residues. Germline values: CDR1 SGHRS, CDR2 YFSETQ. The V and J ends lost 2 bases and 8 bases respectively, with 11 bases between them. DNA of the CDR3: TGCGCCAGCAGCTTTCAGGGGTCGTATGAGCAGTTCTTC. Translated: CASSFQGSYEQFF.

This clonotype was counted between two and nine times. J is TRBJ2-7 and V is TRBV6-6; the D gene is possibly TRBD2 (5 bases). Germline V gives CDR1 MNHNY, CDR2 SVGAGI (reference sequence). The CDR3 runs to 14 residues. The V gene lost 6 bases and the J gene lost 7 bases, with 19 bases spanning the gap. CDR3 amino acids: CASSSPGIPREQYF. CDR3 bases: TGTGCCAGCAGCTCACCCGGGATTCCGAGGGAGCAGTACTTC.

In DNA, the CDR3 is TGCGCCAGCAGCCGGGGGACGGCTGGGAGGGATACGCAGTATTTT. It codes for CASSRGTAGRDTQYF. The rearrangement joins TRBV5-1 to TRBJ2-3, with D possibly matching TRBD2 (6 bases). The V gene lost 4 bases and the J gene lost 6 bases, with 18 bases spanning the gap. This CDR3 has 15 residues. CDR1 is SGHRS and CDR2 is YFSETQ in the germline V gene.

This clonotype was seen a handful of times. The chain uses TRBV7-9 and TRBJ2-7; tentative D call: TRBD1 (5 bases). Germline V gene lookup returns CDR1 SEHNR and CDR2 FQNEAQ (reference sequence). V dropped 2 bases and J dropped 0 bases, with 11 bases sitting between them. The CDR3 runs to 15 residues. CDR3 DNA: TGTGCCAGCAGCTTACCAAGCAGGGCCTCCTACGAGCAGTACTTC. Protein sequence: CASSLPSRASYEQYF.

The chain joins TRBV28 to TRBJ2-5, with D possibly matching TRBD1 (6 bases). V was pared by 2 bases and J by 1 base, with 14 bases between. The CDR3 runs 16 residues. Germline CDR1 and CDR2: MDHEN and SYDVKM. The CDR3 region is CASSLAGVGSQETQYF. The CDR3 bases are TGTGCCAGCAGTTTAGCAGGGGTTGGCAGCCAAGAGACCCAGTACTTC.

V gene TRBV10-2 combines with J gene TRBJ2-3, with TRBD2 matching over 13 bases. The V gene's germline CDR1 is WSHSY and CDR2 SAAADI. V dropped 4 bases and J dropped 5; count of bases not matched to a gene: 3. The CDR3 spans 15 residues. The CDR3 region has the DNA TGCGCCAGCAGTGGGACTAGCGGGAGTGGAGATACGCAGTATTTT. It encodes CASSGTSGSGDTQYF.

The chain's CDR3 is CASTAGKVRSGYTF. CDR3 DNA: TGTGCCAGCACCGCCGGAAAGGTTCGTTCCGGCTACACCTTC. This rearrangement joins TRBV6-2 or TRBV6-3 to TRBJ1-2, with unresolved D. Trimming removed 7 bases from V and 8 bases from J, with 20 bases in between. The CDR3 spans 14 residues. Germline CDR1 and CDR2: MNHEY and SVGEGT.

The chain uses TRBV3-1 and TRBJ1-1; D remains unclear. Germline V gene lookup returns CDR1 LGHDT and CDR2 YNNKEL (reference sequence). V shed 8 bases and J shed 1 base, with 14 bases lying between them. This CDR3 has 14 residues. The chain's CDR3 is CASGLRNPNTEAFF. Written as DNA, the CDR3 is TGTGCCAGCGGGCTTAGAAATCCGAACACTGAAGCTTTCTTT.

This clonotype was counted only a few times. The chain joins TRBV6-1 to TRBJ2-7, with a possible D match to TRBD1 (6 bases). CDR3 size: 12 residues. The V and J ends lost 11 bases and 0 bases respectively, with 11 bases between them. Germline-derived CDR1 and CDR2 are MNHNS and SASEGT. DNA for the CDR3: TGTGCCGGGGCAGGGGCCTCCTACGAGCAGTACTTC. Amino acid sequence: CAGAGASYEQYF.

The chain carries TRBV29-1 and TRBJ2-2; D tentatively fits TRBD1 or TRBD2 (5 bases each). The CDR3 is 16 amino acids. Germline values: CDR1 SQVTM, CDR2 ANQGSEA. Trimming shortened V by 3 bases and J by 5 bases, and 19 bases separated the two germline ends. This CDR3 reads CSVEVTLPGTTGELFF. The CDR3 DNA reads as TGCAGCGTTGAGGTCACACTTCCAGGGACGACCGGGGAGCTGTTTTTT.

The CDR3 DNA is TGTGCCAGCAGTCCCGGACGGCGGAACACTGAAGCTTTCTTT. This translates into CASSPGRRNTEAFF. The gene calls are TRBV6-4 and TRBJ1-1; D gene ambiguous. The CDR3 length is 14 residues. Germline V gene data show CDR1 as MRHNA and CDR2 as SNTAGT. The V and J ends lost 5 bases and 1 base respectively, with 11 bases between them.

This sequence joins TRBV6-2 or TRBV6-3 and TRBJ2-5, with 10 bases fitting TRBD2. The J call may be wrong; the DNA end is better matched by TRBJ2-1. Germline loops: CDR1 MNHEY, CDR2 SVGEGT. The CDR3 spans 15 residues. CDR3: CASSRLAGVRNEQFF. The DNA of the CDR3 is TGTGCCAGCAGCCGCCTAGCGGGAGTGAGGAATGAGCAGTTCTTC.

This clonotype was picked up a small number of times. This sequence joins TRBV12-5 and TRBJ2-1, with TRBD2 matching over 7 bases. CDR1 is LGHNT, CDR2 FRNRAP, per germline. After removal of 0 bases from V and 2 bases from J, the junction contained 4 bases not matched to a gene. The CDR3 loop spans 16 amino acids. CDR3 coding DNA: TGTGCTAGTGGTTTGGTACTAAGCGGGACCTACAATGAGCAGTTCTTC. This gives the protein CASGLVLSGTYNEQFF.

The table lists this clonotype with a few counts. The chain combines TRBV5-6 with TRBJ2-3, with 10 bases matching TRBD2. The junction had 7 bases not matched to a gene; V was cut back by 4 bases and J by 5 bases. The CDR3 loop spans 15 amino acids. Germline V CDR1 and CDR2: SGHDT, YYEEEE. This CDR3 reads CASSAPVAGGDTQYF. CDR3 nucleotides: TGTGCCAGCAGCGCCCCGGTAGCGGGGGGAGATACGCAGTATTTT.

This chain uses TRBV21-1 with TRBJ2-1; TRBD2 reflects the table's D call only, with no check against the DNA. TRBV21-1 is classified as a pseudogene. The CDR3 consists of 16 residues. The CDR3 bases are TGTGCCAGCAGCAAAGGCGGTGGTGGCGGGAACAATTTGCAGTTCTTC. Its protein product is CASSKGGGGGNNLQFF.

Points on this clonotype: A junction end diverges from the germline sequence, so it may reflect a read error. In DNA, the CDR3 is TGCGCCAGCAGCGCGACAGGGGTAAATGGCTACACCTTC. It yields the protein CASSATGVNGYTF. The gene calls are TRBV3-1 and TRBJ1-2; the match to TRBD1 covers 8 bases. Per germline, CDR1 LGHDT and CDR2 YNNKEL (reference sequence). The length of the CDR3 is 13 residues.